Listed here is a single T cell receptor beta chain. Its antigen is undetermined. Germline-derived CDR1 and CDR2 are SGDLS and YYNGEE. The CDR3 has 16 residues. Losses at the gene ends were 4 bases for V and 7 bases for J; bases not matched to a gene: 10. The record originates from a study of blood T cells in healthy people across ages. General observations from the study: Long-lived donors exceeded aged donors in naive CD4+ cells and diversity. Age advanced and TCR beta diversity per million T cells fell, roughly linearly. Diversity of TCR beta correlated strongly with naive T cell percentage.

A J-beta primer mix and a sample-barcoded 5' primer were used in a second PCR of roughly 6 to 11 cycles. A single record per CDR3 protein comes from TCRdb applying MiXCR to the 5' RACE reads. This sample has approximately 1.5 million distinct CDR3 sequences, with about 35% found just once. This TCR came from a woman aged 25 to 39 in good health. Input material: blood. This rearrangement joins TRBV9 to TRBJ2-2; 10 bases match TRBD2. The CDR3 spells CASSPQASGGVGELFF. In nucleotides, the CDR3 is TGTGCCAGCAGCCCCCAGGCTAGCGGGGGAGTCGGGGAGCTGTTTTTT.